This T cell receptor beta chain was sequenced for a study of blood T cell repertoires in COVID-19. Study overall: The United States, Italy and Spain supplied acute and convalescent COVID-19 samples. T cells, B-cell-depleted T cells, or PBMCs supplied cDNA or gDNA.

V lost 2 bases and J lost 7, with 8 bases in between. The CDR3 has 13 amino acids. Original analysis: Amplification with reference gene primers provided the estimates of nucleated cell counts. Profiled with immunoSEQ multiplex PCR; TCRdb holds only in-frame clones, not every one. The D gene and trimming were derived from the DNA, and the V and J assignments and clone size from that table. The sample includes around 30,000 clones, around 83% seen only once; the top ten take roughly 13%. V and J are TRBV12-3 or TRBV12-4 and TRBJ1-4; D possibly corresponds to TRBD1 (5 bases). Sequenced sample: peripheral blood. This TCR came from a human donor in a cohort sampled during active COVID-19. CDR3 residues: CASSLYRGEKLFF. The CDR3 region has the DNA TGTGCCAGCAGTTTATATAGGGGTGAAAAACTGTTTTTT.